The next 17 T cell receptor beta chains were all read from a single sample in a study of blood T cell repertoires in COVID-19. Sequencing was performed with immunoSEQ multiplex PCR; in TCRdb, only in-frame clones are kept and a portion is missing. This table has some 230,000 clones, over 75% appearing once. Sequencing input: PBMCs or T cells enriched from blood (not recorded which). The receptor source for this set is a young woman in a cohort exposed to, infected with or recovered from COVID-19 (not recorded which).

This clone appeared a single time. The gene calls are TRBV6-5 and TRBJ2-1; tentative D call: TRBD2 (6 bases). This CDR3 has 12 residues. Germline-derived CDR1 and CDR2 are MNHEY and SVGAGI. The V gene lost 5 bases and the J gene lost 10 bases, with 12 bases spanning the gap. This CDR3 is CASSRGGTEQFF. The CDR3 DNA sequence: TGTGCCAGCAGTCGCGGCGGGACCGAGCAGTTCTTC.

CDR3 residues: CATSDPGQGGEAFF. The CDR3 nucleotides read TGTGCCACCAGTGACCCCGGACAGGGCGGTGAAGCTTTCTTT. The genes are TRBV24-1 and TRBJ1-1; 8 bases fit TRBD1. Trimming cost V 4 bases and J 7 bases; bases outside gene matches: 7. Germline V lookup: CDR1 KGHDR, CDR2 SFDVKD. This CDR3 has 14 amino acids.

The rearrangement uses TRBV5-5 and TRBJ2-7, with D possibly TRBD1 on 6 matching bases. The CDR3 totals 17 residues. V lost 2 bases and J 1 base, leaving 19 bases between the germline ends. Per germline, CDR1 SGHKS and CDR2 YYEKEE (reference sequence). CDR3 protein: CASSLKGMQGSSYEQYF. CDR3 DNA sequence: TGTGCCAGCAGCTTAAAGGGAATGCAGGGGTCTTCCTACGAGCAGTACTTC.

J is TRBJ1-2 and V is TRBV7-8; a weak D match, TRBD1 (6 bases). The CDR3 loop spans 14 amino acids. Germline CDR1 reads SGHVS; CDR2 reads FQNEAQ. V lost 5 bases and J lost 2, with 12 bases in between. CDR3 bases: TGTGCCAGCAGCCCCTCCAGGGGAAACTATGGCTACACCTTC. Its translation is CASSPSRGNYGYTF.

This chain uses TRBV18 with TRBJ2-3, with a possible D match to TRBD1 (5 bases). CDR1 and CDR2 from the germline V gene are KGHSH and LQKENI. The CDR3 length is 13 residues. V lost 4 bases to trimming and J lost 6 bases, with 11 bases between them. CDR3 region: CASSQYRTDTQYF. The CDR3 DNA is TGTGCCAGCTCACAGTACAGGACCGATACGCAGTATTTT.

This chain links TRBV4-2 with TRBJ2-5, with D maybe TRBD1 (5 bases). Trimming cost V 0 bases and J 2 bases, with 10 bases left between them. The CDR3 extends over 15 amino acids. Germline V CDR1 and CDR2: LGHNA, YNFKEQ. CDR3 amino acids: CASSQDQGLQETQYF. The DNA for the CDR3 is TGTGCCAGCAGCCAAGACCAGGGTCTTCAAGAGACCCAGTACTTC.

V and J are TRBV2 and TRBJ1-2; D may be TRBD1 (5 bases). There are 14 residues in the CDR3. Germline CDR1 and CDR2: SNHLY and FYNNEI. The germline V and J ends were trimmed by 1 base and 5 bases, with 11 bases remaining between them. The DNA of the CDR3 is TGTGCCAGCAGTGAAGGGGGGGGACCTTATGGCTACACCTTC. This codes for CASSEGGGPYGYTF.

For this clone: Other nucleotide sequences from this sample produce the same CDR3. V usage is TRBV18 and J usage is TRBJ1-5; D is unresolved. This CDR3 contains 15 residues. The V end lost 3 bases, the J end lost 1 base, and 10 bases lay between the germline ends. CDR1 and CDR2 from the germline V gene are KGHSH and LQKENI. The CDR3 sequence: CASSPGRESNQPQHF. The CDR3 bases are TGTGCCAGCTCACCGGGGAGGGAGAGCAATCAGCCCCAGCATTTT.

The J gene is TRBJ2-1, the V gene TRBV19, with a tentative D call TRBD2 (6 bases). The V end was cut by 1 base, the J end by 9 bases, with 10 bases between. This CDR3 spans 13 amino acids. Germline values: CDR1 LNHDA, CDR2 SQIVND (reference sequence). CDR3 in DNA: TGTGCCAGTAGTATAGGGGGGGTCACTGAGCAGTTCTTC. This translates into CASSIGGVTEQFF.

This rearrangement joins TRBV11-3 to TRBJ2-1, with TRBD2 identical over 9 bases. CDR3 length equals 16 residues. J gave up 3 bases and V 5 bases, and 8 bases lay outside the gene matches. Looked up from germline, CDR1 is SGHNT and CDR2 is YENEEA. The CDR3 spells CASSPIRLAVYNEQFF. CDR3 DNA: TGTGCCAGCAGCCCTATTCGACTAGCGGTCTACAATGAGCAGTTCTTC.

The gene calls are TRBV2 and TRBJ1-6; 7 bases agree with TRBD1. CDR3 length: 17 amino acids. Trimming took 11 bases from V and 0 from J; bases not matched to a gene: 13. Per germline, CDR1 SNHLY and CDR2 FYNNEI. Here the CDR3 DNA reads TGTGCCGCTCAAGAGGGGGCCTTCGCCTCCTATAATTCACCCCTCCACTTT. It yields the protein CAAQEGAFASYNSPLHF.

The chain uses TRBV5-6 and TRBJ1-6; D might be TRBD1 (6 bases). This CDR3 contains 14 residues. CDR1 SGHDT and CDR2 YYEEEE come from the germline V gene. The V gene lost 4 bases and the J gene lost 7 bases, with 12 bases spanning the gap. CDR3 coding DNA: TGTGCCAGCAGCCAAGGACAGCGGAATTCACCCCTCCACTTT. Protein product: CASSQGQRNSPLHF. Based on the CDR3 plus reference TRBV5-6 and TRBJ1-6, the full variable domain is DAGVTQSPTHLIKTRGQQVTLRCSPKSGHDTVSWYQQALGQGPQFIFQYYEEEERQRGNFPDRFSGHQFPNYSSELNVNALLLGDSALYLCASSQGQRNSPLHFGNGTRLTVT.

This rearrangement joins TRBV29-1 to TRBJ1-1; 7 nucleotides line up with TRBD1. The V gene's germline CDR1 is SQVTM and CDR2 ANQGSEA. CDR3 size: 14 residues. The junction had 11 bases not matched to a gene; V was cut back by 7 bases and J by 3 bases. The CDR3 reads CSGLDLRGYTEAFF. The CDR3, as DNA: TGCAGCGGCCTAGATCTCAGGGGGTACACTGAAGCTTTCTTT.

This chain uses TRBV6-5 with TRBJ1-1, with D tentatively TRBD1 (6 bases). V dropped 4 bases and J dropped 1 base, with 10 bases sitting between them. The CDR3 consists of 14 residues. CDR1 MNHEY and CDR2 SVGAGI come from the germline V gene. CDR3 nucleotides: TGTGCCAGCAGTTCACAGGGATCGAACACTGAAGCTTTCTTT. Its translation is CASSSQGSNTEAFF.

V usage is TRBV9 and J usage is TRBJ2-3; possible D gene TRBD2, 6 bases. Per germline, CDR1 SGDLS and CDR2 YYNGEE. The V end was cut by 2 bases, the J end by 4 bases, with 17 bases between. The CDR3 is 16 residues long. This chain's CDR3 is CASSVGGTPSADTQYF. The DNA for the CDR3 is TGTGCCAGCAGCGTTGGTGGGACTCCGAGTGCAGATACGCAGTATTTT.

This rearrangement joins TRBV11-3 to TRBJ2-3, with 8 bases fitting TRBD1. V shed 4 bases and J 2 bases; nucleotides not matched to a gene: 5. This CDR3 region has 15 residues. In germline, CDR1 is SGHNT, CDR2 YENEEA. Here the CDR3 DNA reads TGTGCCAGCAGCTCCCGACAGGGGAACACAGATACGCAGTATTTT. Encoded protein: CASSSRQGNTDTQYF.

The chain is built from TRBV3-1 (or the pseudogene TRBV3-2) and TRBJ1-1; 12 positions agree with TRBD1. The CDR3 is 16 amino acids. The germline gives CDR1 LGHDT, CDR2 YNNKEL (reference sequence). V trimming: 4 bases; J trimming: 3 bases; junction bases outside the gene matches: 6. CDR3 DNA sequence: TGTGCCAGCAGCCCGGGACAGGGGGCTGGGGACACTGAAGCTTTCTTT. Translating gives CASSPGQGAGDTEAFF.